The clone carrying this T cell receptor beta chain occurred a few times. The antigen is undetermined. The data were obtained in a study of T cell repertoires in cytomegalovirus infection. Trimming shortened V by 4 bases and J by 0 bases, and 10 bases separated the two germline ends. Germline CDR1 SGHVS, CDR2 FNYEAQ. This CDR3 is 15 amino acids long. Broader study findings: Ex vivo responses were dominated by HLA-C-restricted CMV-specific TCR beta clonotypes.

Via MiXCR, TCRdb re-called the reads, giving one row per CDR3 protein. The table records approximately 500,000 distinct CDR3 sequences, 30% to 40% of them present only once. The V call is TRBV7-6, the J call TRBJ2-1; D unresolved. The input for sequencing was cultured PBMCs, taken from culture after CMV antigen stimulation. This clonotype originated in a human donor in good health (CMV status not recorded). Some clones in this sample may be carry-over from other donors' samples. The DNA for the CDR3 is TGTGCCAGCAGCTACCACCATAGCTCCTACAATGAGCAGTTCTTC. This translates into CASSYHHSSYNEQFF.